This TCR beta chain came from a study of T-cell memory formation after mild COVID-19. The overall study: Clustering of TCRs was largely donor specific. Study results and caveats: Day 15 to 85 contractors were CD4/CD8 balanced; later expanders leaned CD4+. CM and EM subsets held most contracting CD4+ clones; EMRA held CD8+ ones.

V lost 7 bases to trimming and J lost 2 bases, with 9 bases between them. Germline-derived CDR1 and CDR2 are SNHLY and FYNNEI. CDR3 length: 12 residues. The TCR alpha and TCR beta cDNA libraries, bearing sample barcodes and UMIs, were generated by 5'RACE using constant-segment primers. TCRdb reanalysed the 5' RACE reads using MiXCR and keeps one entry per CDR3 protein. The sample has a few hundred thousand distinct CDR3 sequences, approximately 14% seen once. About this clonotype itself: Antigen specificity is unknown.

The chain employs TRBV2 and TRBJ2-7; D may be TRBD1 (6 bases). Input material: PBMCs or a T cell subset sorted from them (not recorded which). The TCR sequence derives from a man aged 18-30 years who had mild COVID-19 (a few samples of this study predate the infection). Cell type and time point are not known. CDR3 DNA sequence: TGTGCCAGCACCGGGACAACCTACGAGCAGTACGTC. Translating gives CASTGTTYEQYV.